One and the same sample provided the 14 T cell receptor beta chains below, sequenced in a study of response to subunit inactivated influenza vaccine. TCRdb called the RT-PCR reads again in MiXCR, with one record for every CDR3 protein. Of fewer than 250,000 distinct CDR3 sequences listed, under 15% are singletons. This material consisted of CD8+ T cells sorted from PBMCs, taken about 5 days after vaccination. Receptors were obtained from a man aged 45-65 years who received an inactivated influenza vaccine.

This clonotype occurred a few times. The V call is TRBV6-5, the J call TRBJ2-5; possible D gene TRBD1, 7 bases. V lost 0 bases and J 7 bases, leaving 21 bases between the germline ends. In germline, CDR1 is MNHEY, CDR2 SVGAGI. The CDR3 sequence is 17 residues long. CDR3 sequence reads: CASSYSTTGSEGGTQYF. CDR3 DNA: TGTGCCAGCAGTTACTCAACGACAGGGTCCGAGGGAGGGACCCAGTACTTC.

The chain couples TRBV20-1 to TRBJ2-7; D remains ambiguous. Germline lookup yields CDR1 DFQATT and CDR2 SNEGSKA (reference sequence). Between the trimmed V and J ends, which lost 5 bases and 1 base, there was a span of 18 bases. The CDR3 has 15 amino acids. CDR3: CSAPEHGRNSYEQYF. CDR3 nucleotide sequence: TGCAGTGCTCCCGAACACGGACGCAATTCCTACGAGCAGTACTTC.

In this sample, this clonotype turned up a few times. CDR3 DNA: TGTGCCTGGAAGGTGACTGAAGCTTTCTTT. Residues: CAWKVTEAFF. The chain employs TRBV30 and TRBJ1-1; D not certain. Germline CDR1 is GTSNPN and CDR2 is SVGIG (reference sequence). Between the trimmed V and J ends, which lost 4 bases and 5 bases, there was a span of 5 bases. CDR3 length: 10 amino acids. Based on the CDR3 plus reference TRBV30 and TRBJ1-1, the full variable domain is SQTIHQWPATLVQPVGSPLSLECTVEGTSNPNLYWYRQAAGRGLQLLFYSVGIGQISSEVPQNLSASRPQDRQFILSSKKLLLSDSGFYLCAWKVTEAFFGQGTRLTVV.

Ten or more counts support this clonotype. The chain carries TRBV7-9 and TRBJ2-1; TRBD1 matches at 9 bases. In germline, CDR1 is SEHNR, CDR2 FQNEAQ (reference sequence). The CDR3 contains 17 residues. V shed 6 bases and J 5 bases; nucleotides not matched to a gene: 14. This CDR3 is CASSITSGQGSNNEQFF. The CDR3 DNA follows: TGTGCCAGCAGTATCACTTCGGGACAGGGATCCAACAATGAGCAGTTCTTC.

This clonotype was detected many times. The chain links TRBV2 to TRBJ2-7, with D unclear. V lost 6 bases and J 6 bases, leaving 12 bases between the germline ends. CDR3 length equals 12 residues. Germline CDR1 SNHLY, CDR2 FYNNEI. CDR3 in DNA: TGTGCCAGCAGCACGGGTGATTTCGAGCAGTACTTC. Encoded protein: CASSTGDFEQYF.

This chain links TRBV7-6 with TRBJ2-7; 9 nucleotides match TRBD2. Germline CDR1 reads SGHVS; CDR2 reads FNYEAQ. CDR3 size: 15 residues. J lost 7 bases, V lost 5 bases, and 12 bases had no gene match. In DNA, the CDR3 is TGTGCCAGCAGCCCCGCGACCAGCGGGGGGTGGGAGCAGTACTTC. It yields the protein CASSPATSGGWEQYF.

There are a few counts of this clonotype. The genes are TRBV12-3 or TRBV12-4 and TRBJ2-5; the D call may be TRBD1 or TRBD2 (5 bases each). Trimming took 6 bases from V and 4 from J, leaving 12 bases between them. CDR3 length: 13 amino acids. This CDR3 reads CASSPGPRETQYF. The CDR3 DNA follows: TGTGCCAGCAGCCCGGGACCCAGAGAGACCCAGTACTTC.

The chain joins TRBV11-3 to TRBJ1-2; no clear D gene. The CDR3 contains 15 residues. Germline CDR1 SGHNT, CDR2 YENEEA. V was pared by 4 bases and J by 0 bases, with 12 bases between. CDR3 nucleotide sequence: TGTGCCAGCAGCTCCACGGATGACTCTAACTATGGCTACACCTTC. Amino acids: CASSSTDDSNYGYTF.

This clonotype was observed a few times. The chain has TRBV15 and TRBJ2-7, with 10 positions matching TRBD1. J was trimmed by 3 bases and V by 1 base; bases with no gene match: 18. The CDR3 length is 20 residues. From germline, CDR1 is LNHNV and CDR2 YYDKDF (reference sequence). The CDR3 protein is CATSRVTGTGELAAIYEQYF. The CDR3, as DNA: TGTGCCACCAGCAGAGTAACCGGGACAGGGGAACTAGCGGCTATCTACGAGCAGTACTTC.

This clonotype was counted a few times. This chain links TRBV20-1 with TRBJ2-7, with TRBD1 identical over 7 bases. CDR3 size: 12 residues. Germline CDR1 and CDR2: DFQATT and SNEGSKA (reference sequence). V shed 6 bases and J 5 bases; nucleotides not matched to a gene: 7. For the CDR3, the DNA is TGCAGTGCAAAACAGGGGTTCGACGAGCAGTACTTC. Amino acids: CSAKQGFDEQYF.

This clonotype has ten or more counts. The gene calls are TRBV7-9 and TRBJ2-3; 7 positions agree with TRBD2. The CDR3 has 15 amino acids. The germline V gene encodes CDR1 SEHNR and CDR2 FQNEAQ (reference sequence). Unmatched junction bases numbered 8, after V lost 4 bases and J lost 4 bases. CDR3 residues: CASSSPAGTADTQYF. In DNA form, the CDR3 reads TGTGCCAGCAGCTCCCCAGCGGGAACAGCAGATACGCAGTATTTT.

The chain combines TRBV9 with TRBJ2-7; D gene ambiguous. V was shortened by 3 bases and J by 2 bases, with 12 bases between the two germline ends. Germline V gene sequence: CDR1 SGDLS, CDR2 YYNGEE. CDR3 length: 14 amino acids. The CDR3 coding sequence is TGTGCCAGCAGCGCCGGGCCCGAGACCTACGAGCAGTACTTC. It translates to CASSAGPETYEQYF.

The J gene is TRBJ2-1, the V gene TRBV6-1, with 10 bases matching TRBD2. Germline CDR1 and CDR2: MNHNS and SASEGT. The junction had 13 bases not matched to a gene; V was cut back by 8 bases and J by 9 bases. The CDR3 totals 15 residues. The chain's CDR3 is CASGPLAGLLGEQFF. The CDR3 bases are TGTGCCAGCGGGCCACTAGCGGGGCTTTTGGGTGAGCAGTTCTTC.

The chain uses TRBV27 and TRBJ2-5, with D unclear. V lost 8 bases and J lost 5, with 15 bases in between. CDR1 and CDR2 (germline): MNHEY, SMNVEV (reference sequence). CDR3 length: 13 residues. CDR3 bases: TGTGCCAGCCGAGCCCCCCCCGGGGAGACCCAGTACTTC. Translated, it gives CASRAPPGETQYF.